A single sample is the source of the 16 T cell receptor beta chains below, sequenced in a study of neurological immune-mediated disorders. TCRdb recomputed calls from the 5' RACE reads with MiXCR, one row per CDR3 protein. The sample contains approximately 48,000 distinct CDR3 sequences, about 12% of which appear only once. Sample time point: longitudinal time-point 3. The sample comprised PBMCs. The receptors were gathered from a male donor with HTLV-1-associated myelopathy (HAM/TSP).

This clonotype was seen many times. V usage is TRBV6-6 and J usage is TRBJ2-1, with D unresolved. This CDR3 is 14 amino acids long. V lost 0 bases to trimming and J lost 7 bases, with 10 bases between them. Germline V gives CDR1 MNHNY, CDR2 SVGAGI (reference sequence). CDR3 sequence reads: CASSYSGPRNEQFF. The CDR3 DNA reads TGTGCCAGCAGTTACTCTGGACCGAGGAATGAGCAGTTCTTC.

In regard to this clonotype: A junction boundary mismatches the germline segment, possibly from a read error. The genes are TRBV20-1 and TRBJ1-2; D gene uncertain. CDR1 and CDR2 (germline): DFQATT, SNEGSKA (reference sequence). The CDR3 loop spans 13 amino acids. CDR3 nucleotide sequence: TGCAGTGCTAGAGATCCCAGGTTCTATAGCTACACCTTC. Translation gives CSARDPRFYSYTF.

The chain joins TRBV14 to TRBJ1-2; possibly TRBD1 for D (5 bases). The germline V gene has CDR1 SGHDN and CDR2 FVKESK. Trimming shortened V by 4 bases and J by 4 bases, and 13 bases separated the two germline ends. CDR3 length: 14 amino acids. In nucleotides, the CDR3 is TGTGCCAGCAGCCCGGGGGTATGGAGCTATGGCTACACCTTC. Protein product: CASSPGVWSYGYTF. The full variable domain, completed using reference TRBV14 and TRBJ1-2, is EAGVTQFPSHSVIEKGQTVTLRCDPISGHDNLYWYRRVMGKEIKFLLHFVKESKQDESGMPNNRFLAERTGGTYSTLKVQPAELEDSGVYFCASSPGVWSYGYTFGSGTRLTVV.

This clonotype was seen repeatedly, ten times or more. The CDR3 sequence: CASSLVGGQSSYEQYF. For the CDR3, the DNA is TGCGCCAGCAGCTTGGTTGGGGGCCAGAGCTCCTACGAGCAGTACTTC. The gene calls are TRBV5-1 and TRBJ2-7; D may be TRBD1 (6 bases). With 0 bases removed from V and 0 bases from J, the gap between germline ends came to 13 bases. The CDR3 sequence is 16 residues long. Germline-derived CDR1 and CDR2 are SGHRS and YFSETQ.

This clonotype was counted at least ten times. The chain links TRBV20-1 to TRBJ1-2; 10 bases map to TRBD1. The junction had 8 bases not matched to a gene; V was cut back by 6 bases and J by 4 bases. The CDR3 is 14 residues long. The germline CDR1 and CDR2 sequences are DFQATT and SNEGSKA (reference sequence). As DNA, the CDR3 is TGCAGTGCGAGGACAGGGGGATATTCCTATGGCTACACCTTC. This translates into CSARTGGYSYGYTF.

This clonotype was detected many times. CDR3 sequence: CASSFAGDEANSPLHF. The CDR3 nucleotides are TGTGCCAGCAGTTTCGCCGGGGACGAGGCCAATTCACCCCTCCACTTT. The chain carries TRBV6-6 and TRBJ1-6; weak D call: TRBD1 (5 bases). V was trimmed by 4 bases and J by 7 bases, leaving 17 bases between them. This CDR3 is built from 16 residues. Germline V gene data show CDR1 as MNHNY and CDR2 as SVGAGI (reference sequence).

There are many counts of this clonotype. The chain uses TRBV15 and TRBJ1-1; TRBD1 matches at 8 bases. Trimming removed 3 bases from V and 9 bases from J; junction bases left unmatched: 6. From germline, CDR1 is LNHNV and CDR2 YYDKDF (reference sequence). The CDR3 is 13 amino acids. The CDR3 loop reads CATSSDRGRKAFF. CDR3 DNA sequence: TGTGCCACCAGCAGCGACAGGGGACGGAAAGCTTTCTTT. The full variable domain, rest sourced from reference TRBV15 and TRBJ1-1, is DAMVIQNPRYQVTQFGKPVTLSCSQTLNHNVMYWYQQKSSQAPKLLFHYYDKDFNNEADTPDNFQSRRPNTSFCFLDIRSPGLGDTAMYLCATSSDRGRKAFFGQGTRLTVV.

There are many counts of this clonotype. The V gene is TRBV4-2, the J gene TRBJ1-2; 7 nucleotides align to TRBD1. Germline V CDR1 and CDR2: LGHNA, YNFKEQ. The V segment lost 0 bases and the J segment 4 bases; nucleotides outside the gene matches: 11. The CDR3 is 17 amino acids. The CDR3 DNA reads TGTGCCAGCAGCCAAGATGACGGTAGGGCAGGGGGCTATGGCTACACCTTC. Translated: CASSQDDGRAGGYGYTF.

This clonotype appeared many times. The CDR3 reads CAISPRSFSGNTIYF. The CDR3 DNA reads TGTGCCATCAGTCCTAGGTCCTTCTCTGGAAACACCATATATTTT. This rearrangement joins TRBV10-3 to TRBJ1-3; D call uncertain. This CDR3 contains 15 residues. CDR1 and CDR2 from the germline V gene are ENHRY and SYGVKD. V lost 5 bases to trimming and J lost 0 bases, with 11 bases between them.

Many counts were recorded for this clonotype. This chain uses TRBV6-2 or TRBV6-3 with TRBJ1-5; the D is unclear. The CDR3 contains 12 residues. Trimming took 6 bases from V and 2 from J, leaving 5 bases between them. CDR1 MNHEY and CDR2 SVGEGT come from the germline V gene. This CDR3 reads CASRDGNQPQHF. CDR3 coding DNA: TGTGCCAGCAGGGATGGCAATCAGCCCCAGCATTTT.

This clonotype was counted many times. DNA for the CDR3: TGTGCCACCAGCAGAATCTTGGGACAGGGCCTTTTTTATGGCTACACCTTC. Residues: CATSRILGQGLFYGYTF. V gene TRBV15 combines with J gene TRBJ1-2; 9 bases are shared with TRBD1. Trimming removed 2 bases from V and 5 bases from J; junction bases left unmatched: 12. Germline lookup yields CDR1 LNHNV and CDR2 YYDKDF (reference sequence). CDR3 length: 17 residues.

In this sample, this clonotype turned up many times. CDR3 in DNA: TGTGCCAGCAGTGAAGGGGGACGGACAATCTATGGCTACACCTTC. It is translated as CASSEGGRTIYGYTF. This chain links TRBV25-1 with TRBJ1-2; D is perhaps TRBD1 (5 bases). Germline V gene sequence: CDR1 MGHDK, CDR2 SYGVNS. The germline V and J ends were trimmed by 2 bases and 4 bases, with 14 bases remaining between them. The CDR3 contains 15 residues.

The V gene is TRBV5-1, the J gene TRBJ1-4; 7 positions agree with TRBD1. Trimming removed 4 bases from V and 5 bases from J; junction bases left unmatched: 5. The CDR3 extends over 14 amino acids. The germline V gene has CDR1 SGHRS and CDR2 YFSETQ. This chain's CDR3 is CASSPGQLNEKLFF. For the CDR3, the DNA is TGCGCCAGCAGCCCGGGACAGCTAAATGAAAAACTGTTTTTT.

Many counts were recorded for this clonotype. V and J are TRBV7-3 and TRBJ2-3; 7 positions match TRBD1. Per germline, CDR1 SGHTA and CDR2 FQGTGA. V dropped 5 bases and J dropped 5; count of bases not matched to a gene: 4. This CDR3 is 13 amino acids long. The CDR3 DNA reads TGTGCCAGCAGCGGTCCAGGGGGAGATACGCAGTATTTT. It encodes CASSGPGGDTQYF.

This clonotype was seen many times. V and J are TRBV5-1 and TRBJ2-7, with D perhaps matching TRBD1 (5 bases). With 4 bases removed from V and 5 bases from J, the gap between germline ends came to 16 bases. Germline CDR1 reads SGHRS; CDR2 reads YFSETQ. CDR3 size: 14 residues. CDR3 residues: CASSEQVLPNEQYF. The CDR3 region has the DNA TGCGCCAGCAGCGAACAGGTATTACCCAACGAGCAGTACTTC.

This clonotype was recorded at least ten times. V is TRBV28 and J is TRBJ1-1; D not resolved. Germline lookup yields CDR1 MDHEN and CDR2 SYDVKM. This CDR3 spans 11 amino acids. The germline V and J ends were trimmed by 2 bases and 8 bases, with 6 bases remaining between them. CDR3 protein: CASSLGREAFF. The CDR3 DNA is TGTGCCAGCAGTTTAGGCAGGGAAGCTTTCTTT.